Listed here is a single T cell receptor beta chain. Antigen unknown. CDR1 DFQATT and CDR2 SNEGSKA come from the germline V gene (reference sequence). The CDR3 has 14 amino acids. This sample was taken from a study of blood T cells in healthy people across ages. Whole-study results and caveats: As age increased, TCR beta diversity per million T cells fell in a roughly linear fashion. Estimates of total diversity, which came from one million sequenced T cells, were considered to be underestimates.

Primed by a sample-barcoded 5' primer and a J-beta primer mix, a second PCR proceeded for about 7 to 11 cycles. MiXCR, run by TCRdb on the 5' RACE reads, gives a single entry per CDR3 protein. The data show 1.5 million to 2 million distinct CDR3 sequences, around 35% seen once. The sequence derives from a woman aged 25 to 39 in good health. The genes are TRBV20-1 and TRBJ2-5; 10 nucleotides match TRBD2. The J call is doubtful: the DNA matches TRBJ2-7 better. Sequenced: blood. CDR3 loop: CSAGAASGSGEQYF. CDR3 DNA sequence: TGCAGTGCTGGGGCGGCTAGCGGGAGCGGCGAGCAGTACTTC.